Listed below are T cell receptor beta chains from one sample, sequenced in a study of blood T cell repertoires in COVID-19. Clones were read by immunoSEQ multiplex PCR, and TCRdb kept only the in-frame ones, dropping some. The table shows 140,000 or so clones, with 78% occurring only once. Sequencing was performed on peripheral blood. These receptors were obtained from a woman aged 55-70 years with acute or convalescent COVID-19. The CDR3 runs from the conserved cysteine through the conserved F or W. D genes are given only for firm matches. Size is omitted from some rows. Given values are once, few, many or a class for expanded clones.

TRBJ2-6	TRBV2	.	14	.	CASSEGAGANVLTF	TGTGCCAGCAGTGAGGGGGCCGGGGCCAACGTCCTGACTTTC
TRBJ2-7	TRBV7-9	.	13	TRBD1	CASSFRGSSEQYF	TGTGCCAGCAGCTTCAGGGGGTCCTCCGAGCAGTACTTC
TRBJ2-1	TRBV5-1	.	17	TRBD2	CASSGGLAGGFYNEQFF	TGCGCCAGCAGCGGGGGACTAGCGGGAGGGTTTTACAATGAGCAGTTCTTC
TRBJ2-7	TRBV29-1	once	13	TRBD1	CSVGWDRAYEQYF	TGCAGCGTTGGGTGGGACAGGGCCTACGAGCAGTACTTC
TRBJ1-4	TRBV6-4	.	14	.	CASSEVVDSEKLFF	TGTGCCAGCAGTGAAGTTGTCGACAGCGAAAAACTGTTTTTT
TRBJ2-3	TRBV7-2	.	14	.	CASSLTQVTDTQYF	TGTGCCAGCAGCTTAACGCAGGTCACAGATACGCAGTATTTT
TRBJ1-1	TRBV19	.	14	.	CASSIRTANTEAFF	TGTGCCAGTAGTATTCGGACAGCGAACACTGAAGCTTTCTTT
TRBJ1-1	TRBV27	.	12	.	CASSPIPGEAFF	TGTGCCAGCAGTCCCATTCCGGGTGAAGCTTTCTTT
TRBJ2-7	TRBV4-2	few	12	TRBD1	CASSQGDRVPTF	TGTGCCAGCAGCCAAGGGGACAGGGTCCCAACATTC
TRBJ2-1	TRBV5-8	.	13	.	CASSQPVRNEQFF	TGTGCCAGCAGCCAACCAGTACGCAATGAGCAGTTCTTC
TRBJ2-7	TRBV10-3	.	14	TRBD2	CAIRNTSGSYEQYF	TGTGCCATCAGGAATACTAGCGGGAGTTACGAGCAGTACTTC
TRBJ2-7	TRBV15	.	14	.	CATSRVGADYEQYF	TGTGCCACCAGCAGAGTGGGGGCGGACTACGAGCAGTACTTC
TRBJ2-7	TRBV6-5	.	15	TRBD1	CASSRDRDEVYEQYF	TGTGCCAGCAGTCGGGACAGGGACGAAGTCTACGAGCAGTACTTC
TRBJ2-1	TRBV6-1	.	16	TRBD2	CASSGLAGGPYNEQFF	TGTGCCAGCAGTGGGCTAGCGGGAGGACCATACAATGAGCAGTTCTTC
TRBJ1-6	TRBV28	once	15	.	CASSPNSGFNSPLHF	TGTGCCAGCAGTCCTAATTCAGGATTCAATTCACCCCTCCACTTT
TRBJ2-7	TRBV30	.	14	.	CAWSVQQGLYEQYF	TGTGCCTGGAGTGTACAACAGGGCCTTTACGAGCAGTACTTC
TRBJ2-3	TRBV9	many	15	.	CASSPPPVGADTQYF	TGTGCCAGCAGCCCCCCGCCGGTGGGCGCAGATACGCAGTATTTT
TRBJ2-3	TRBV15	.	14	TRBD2	CATAFGGRSNTQYF	TGTGCCACCGCGTTCGGCGGGAGATCGAATACGCAGTATTTT
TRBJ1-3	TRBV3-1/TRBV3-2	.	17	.	CASSLLDSGFSGNTIYF	TGTGCCAGCAGCCTCCTGGACAGTGGATTCTCTGGAAACACCATATATTTT
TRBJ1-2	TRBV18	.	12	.	CASSPLGDGYTF	TGTGCCAGCTCACCACTGGGAGATGGCTACACCTTC
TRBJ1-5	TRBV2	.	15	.	CASSEPNQANQPQHF	TGTGCCAGCAGTGAACCTAACCAGGCGAATCAGCCCCAGCATTTT
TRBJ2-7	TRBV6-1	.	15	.	CASSESRTSTYEQYF	TGTGCCAGCAGTGAATCAAGGACAAGTACCTACGAGCAGTACTTC
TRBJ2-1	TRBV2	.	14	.	CASIYPSSYNEQFF	TGTGCCAGCATTTACCCGAGCTCCTACAATGAGCAGTTCTTC